This T cell receptor beta chain was obtained from a study of T cells in Graves' hyperthyroidism and ophthalmopathy. Clinical symptoms, serum thyroxine, TRAb, thyroid ultrasound and orbital computed tomography informed diagnoses. This clonotype was observed a few times. The antigen is not known. Regarding the study as a whole: Most thyroid-expanded clonotypes above 0.001 were also found in blood.

Using RNA transcripts as the source, TCR beta CDR3 regions were amplified. A first-round RT-PCR of the TCR CDR3 used the HTBI primer set. Via MiXCR, TCRdb re-called the multiplex PCR reads, giving one row per CDR3 protein. The table records fewer than 600,000 distinct CDR3 sequences, roughly an eighth of them present only once. CDR3 size: 13 residues. CDR1 is MNHEY, CDR2 SMNVEV, per germline (reference sequence). J gave up 7 bases and V 3 bases, and 5 bases lay outside the gene matches. The clonotype comes from a woman younger than 30 with Graves' hyperthyroidism. The sample taken for sequencing was blood. This chain uses TRBV27 with TRBJ1-1; 7 nucleotides align to TRBD1. CDR3 loop: CASSFGDSFEAFF. CDR3 DNA: TGTGCCAGCAGTTTCGGGGACAGCTTTGAAGCTTTCTTT.